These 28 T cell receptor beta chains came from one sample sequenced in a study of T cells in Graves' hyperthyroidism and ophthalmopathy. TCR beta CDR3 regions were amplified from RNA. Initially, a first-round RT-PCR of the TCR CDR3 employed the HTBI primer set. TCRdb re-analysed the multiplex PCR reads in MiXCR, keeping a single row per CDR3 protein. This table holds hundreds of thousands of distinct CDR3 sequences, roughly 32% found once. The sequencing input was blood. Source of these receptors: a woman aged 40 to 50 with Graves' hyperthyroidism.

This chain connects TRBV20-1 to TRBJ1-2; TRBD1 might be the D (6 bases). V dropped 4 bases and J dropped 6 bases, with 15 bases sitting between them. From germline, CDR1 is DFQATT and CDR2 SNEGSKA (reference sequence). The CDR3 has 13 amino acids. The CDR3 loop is CSAIKSGVDGYTF. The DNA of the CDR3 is TGCAGTGCTATAAAATCAGGGGTTGATGGCTACACCTTC.

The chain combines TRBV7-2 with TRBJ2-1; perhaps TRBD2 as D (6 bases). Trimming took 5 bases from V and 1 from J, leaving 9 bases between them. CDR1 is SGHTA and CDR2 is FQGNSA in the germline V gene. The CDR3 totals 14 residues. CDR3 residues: CASSGTGSYNEQFF. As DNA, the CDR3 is TGTGCCAGCAGCGGGACTGGGTCCTACAATGAGCAGTTCTTC.

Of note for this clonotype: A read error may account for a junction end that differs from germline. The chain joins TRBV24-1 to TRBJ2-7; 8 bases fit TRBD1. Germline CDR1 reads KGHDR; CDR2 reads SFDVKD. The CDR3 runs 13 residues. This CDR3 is CASSNTGGYEQYF. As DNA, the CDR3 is TGTGCCAGCAGTAACACAGGGGGCTACGAGCAGTACTTC.

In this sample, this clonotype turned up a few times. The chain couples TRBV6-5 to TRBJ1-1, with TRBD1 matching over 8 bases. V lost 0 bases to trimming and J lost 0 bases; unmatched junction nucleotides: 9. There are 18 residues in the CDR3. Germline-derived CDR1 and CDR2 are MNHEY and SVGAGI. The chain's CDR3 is CASSYSSILGQVNTEAFF. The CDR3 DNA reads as TGTGCCAGCAGTTACTCCTCAATTTTGGGACAGGTGAACACTGAAGCTTTCTTT.

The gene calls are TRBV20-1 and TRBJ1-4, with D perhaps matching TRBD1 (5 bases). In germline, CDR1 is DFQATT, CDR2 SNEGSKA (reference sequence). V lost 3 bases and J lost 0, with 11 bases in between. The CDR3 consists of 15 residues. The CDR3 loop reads CSARVTAATNEKLFF. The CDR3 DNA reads TGCAGTGCTAGGGTGACAGCTGCAACTAATGAAAAACTGTTTTTT.

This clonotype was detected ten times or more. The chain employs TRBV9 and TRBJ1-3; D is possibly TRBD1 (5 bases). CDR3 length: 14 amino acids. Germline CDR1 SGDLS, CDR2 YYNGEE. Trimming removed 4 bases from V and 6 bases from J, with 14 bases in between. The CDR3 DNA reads TGTGCCAGCAGCACCCGGGACTCGGTAAACACCATATATTTT. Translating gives CASSTRDSVNTIYF.

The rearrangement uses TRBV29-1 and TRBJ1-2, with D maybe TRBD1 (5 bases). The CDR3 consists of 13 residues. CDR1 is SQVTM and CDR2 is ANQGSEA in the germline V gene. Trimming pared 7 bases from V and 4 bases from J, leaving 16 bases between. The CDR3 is CSALDQGGYGYTF. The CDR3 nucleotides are TGCAGCGCCCTAGACCAGGGTGGCTATGGCTACACCTTC.

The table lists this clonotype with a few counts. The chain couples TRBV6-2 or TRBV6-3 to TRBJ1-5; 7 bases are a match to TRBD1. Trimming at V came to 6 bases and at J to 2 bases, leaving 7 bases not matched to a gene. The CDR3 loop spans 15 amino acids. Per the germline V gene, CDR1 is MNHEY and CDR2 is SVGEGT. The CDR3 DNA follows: TGTGCCAGCAGAGGAGGGGGCGCGGGCAATCAGCCCCAGCATTTT. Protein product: CASRGGGAGNQPQHF.

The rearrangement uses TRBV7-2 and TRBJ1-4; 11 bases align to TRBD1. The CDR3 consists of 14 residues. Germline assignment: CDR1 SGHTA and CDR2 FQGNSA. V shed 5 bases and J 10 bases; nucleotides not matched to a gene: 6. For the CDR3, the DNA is TGTGCCAGCAGCCCGGGACAGGGGGAGGGAAAACTGTTTTTT. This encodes CASSPGQGEGKLFF.

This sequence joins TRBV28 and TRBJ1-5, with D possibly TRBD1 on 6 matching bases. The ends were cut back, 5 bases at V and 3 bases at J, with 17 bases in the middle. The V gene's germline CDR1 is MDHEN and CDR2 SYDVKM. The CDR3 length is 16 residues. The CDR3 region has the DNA TGTGCCAGCAGTCTGCCTCCGGACAGCATCAATCAGCCCCAGCATTTT. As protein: CASSLPPDSINQPQHF.

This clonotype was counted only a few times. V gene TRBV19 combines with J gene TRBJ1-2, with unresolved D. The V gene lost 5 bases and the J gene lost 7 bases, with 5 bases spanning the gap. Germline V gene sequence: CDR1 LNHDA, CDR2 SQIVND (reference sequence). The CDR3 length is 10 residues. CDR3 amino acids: CASSSGGYTF. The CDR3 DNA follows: TGTGCCAGTAGTTCGGGTGGCTACACCTTC.

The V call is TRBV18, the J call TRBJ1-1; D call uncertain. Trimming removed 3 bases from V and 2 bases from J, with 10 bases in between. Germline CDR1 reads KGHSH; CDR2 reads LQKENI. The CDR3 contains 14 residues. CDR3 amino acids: CASSPPTRNTEAFF. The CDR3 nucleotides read TGTGCCAGCTCACCCCCAACGAGAAACACTGAAGCTTTCTTT.

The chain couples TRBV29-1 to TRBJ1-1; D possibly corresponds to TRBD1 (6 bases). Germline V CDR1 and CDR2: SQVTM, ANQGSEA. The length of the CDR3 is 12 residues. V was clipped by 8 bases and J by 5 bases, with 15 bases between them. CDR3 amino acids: CSQDARGTEAFF. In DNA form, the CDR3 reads TGCAGCCAAGACGCCAGGGGAACTGAAGCTTTCTTT.

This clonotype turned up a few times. The CDR3 is CASSAPEPGNTIYF. CDR3 bases: TGTGCCAGCAGTGCGCCTGAACCTGGAAACACCATATATTTT. The rearrangement links TRBV12-3 or TRBV12-4 to TRBJ1-3; no clear D gene. This CDR3 region has 14 residues. The V end was cut by 5 bases, the J end by 2 bases, with 10 bases between.

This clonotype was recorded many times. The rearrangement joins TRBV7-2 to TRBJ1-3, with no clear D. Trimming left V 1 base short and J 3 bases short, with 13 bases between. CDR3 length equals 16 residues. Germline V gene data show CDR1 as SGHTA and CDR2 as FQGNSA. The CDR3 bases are TGTGCCAGCAGCTTAGGAGCGGTTCCTCGTGGAAACACCATATATTTT. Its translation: CASSLGAVPRGNTIYF.

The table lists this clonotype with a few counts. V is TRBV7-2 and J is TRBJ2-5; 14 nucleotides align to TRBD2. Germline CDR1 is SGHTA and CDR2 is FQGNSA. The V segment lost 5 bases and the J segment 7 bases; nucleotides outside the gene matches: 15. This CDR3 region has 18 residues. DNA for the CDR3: TGTGCCAGCAGCCCCCTAGGGACTAGCGGGGGCGGCGAGTGGACCCAGTACTTC. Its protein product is CASSPLGTSGGGEWTQYF.

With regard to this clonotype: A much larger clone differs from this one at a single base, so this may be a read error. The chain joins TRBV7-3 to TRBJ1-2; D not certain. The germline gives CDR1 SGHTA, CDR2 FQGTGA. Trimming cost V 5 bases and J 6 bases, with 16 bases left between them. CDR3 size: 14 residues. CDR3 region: CASSANFEGDGYTF. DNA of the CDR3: TGTGCCAGCAGCGCAAATTTCGAGGGAGATGGCTACACCTTC.

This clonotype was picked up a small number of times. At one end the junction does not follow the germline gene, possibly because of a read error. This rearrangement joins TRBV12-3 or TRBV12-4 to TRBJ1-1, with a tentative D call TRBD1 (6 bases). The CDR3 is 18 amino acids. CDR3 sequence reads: CASSPMGGAVELGTEAFF. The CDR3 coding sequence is TGTGCCAGCAGTCCAATGGGGGGGGCAGTCGAGCTGGGAACTGAGGCTTTCTTT.

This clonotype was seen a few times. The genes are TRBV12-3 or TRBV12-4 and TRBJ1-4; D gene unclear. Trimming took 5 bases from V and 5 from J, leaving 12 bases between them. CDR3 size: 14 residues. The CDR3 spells CASSQVPRNEKLFF. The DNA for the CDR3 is TGTGCCAGCAGTCAAGTGCCCAGAAATGAAAAACTGTTTTTT.

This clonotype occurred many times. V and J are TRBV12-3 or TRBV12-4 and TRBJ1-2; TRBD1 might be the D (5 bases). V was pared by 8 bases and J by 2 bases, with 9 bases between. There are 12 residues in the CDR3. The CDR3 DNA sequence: TGTGCCAGCCGGGGCGACAACTATGGCTACACCTTC. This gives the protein CASRGDNYGYTF.

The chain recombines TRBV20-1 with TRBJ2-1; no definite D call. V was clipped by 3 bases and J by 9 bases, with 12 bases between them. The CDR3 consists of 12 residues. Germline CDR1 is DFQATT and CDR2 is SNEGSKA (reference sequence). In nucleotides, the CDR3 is TGCAGTGCTAGGGAGACGTATGTTGAGCAGTTCTTC. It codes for CSARETYVEQFF.

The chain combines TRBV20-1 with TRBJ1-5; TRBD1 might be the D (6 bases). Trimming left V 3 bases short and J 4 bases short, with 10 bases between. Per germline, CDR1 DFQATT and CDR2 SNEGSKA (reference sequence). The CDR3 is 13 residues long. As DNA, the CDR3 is TGCAGTGCTAGGCGGGGGGCGAATCAGCCCCAGCATTTT. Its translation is CSARRGANQPQHF.

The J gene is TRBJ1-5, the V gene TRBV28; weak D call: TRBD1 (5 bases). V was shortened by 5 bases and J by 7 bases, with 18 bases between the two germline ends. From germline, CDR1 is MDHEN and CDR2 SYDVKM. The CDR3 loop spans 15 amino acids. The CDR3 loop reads CASSQDSAGKQPQHF. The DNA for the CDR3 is TGTGCCAGCAGTCAAGACAGCGCGGGAAAGCAGCCCCAGCATTTT.

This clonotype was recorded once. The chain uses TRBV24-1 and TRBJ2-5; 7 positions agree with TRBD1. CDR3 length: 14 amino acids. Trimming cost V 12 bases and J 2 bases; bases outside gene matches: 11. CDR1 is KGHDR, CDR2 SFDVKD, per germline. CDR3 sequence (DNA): TGTGCCTGGAGACCGTGGACAGGTCAAGAGACCCAGTACTTC. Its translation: CAWRPWTGQETQYF.

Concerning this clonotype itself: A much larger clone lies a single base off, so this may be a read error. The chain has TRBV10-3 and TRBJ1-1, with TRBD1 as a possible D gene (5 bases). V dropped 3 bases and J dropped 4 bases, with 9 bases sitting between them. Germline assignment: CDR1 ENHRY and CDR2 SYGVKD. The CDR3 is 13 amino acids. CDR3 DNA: TGTGCCATCAGTGACCTTCAGGGCACTGAAGCTTTCTTT. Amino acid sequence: CAISDLQGTEAFF.

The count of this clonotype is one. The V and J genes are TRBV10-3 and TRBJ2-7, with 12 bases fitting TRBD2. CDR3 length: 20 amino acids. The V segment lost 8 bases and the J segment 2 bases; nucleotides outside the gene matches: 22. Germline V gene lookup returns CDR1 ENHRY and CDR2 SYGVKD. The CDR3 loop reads CAILGAAGAFLAGGTYEQYF. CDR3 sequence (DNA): TGTGCCATCCTGGGCGCCGCTGGGGCCTTCCTAGCGGGAGGGACCTACGAGCAGTACTTC.

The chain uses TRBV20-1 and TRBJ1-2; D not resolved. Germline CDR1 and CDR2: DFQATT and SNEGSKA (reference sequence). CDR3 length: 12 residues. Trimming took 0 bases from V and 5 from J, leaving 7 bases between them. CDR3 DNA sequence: TGCAGTGCTAGAGACAAGGCTTATGGCTACACCTTC. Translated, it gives CSARDKAYGYTF.

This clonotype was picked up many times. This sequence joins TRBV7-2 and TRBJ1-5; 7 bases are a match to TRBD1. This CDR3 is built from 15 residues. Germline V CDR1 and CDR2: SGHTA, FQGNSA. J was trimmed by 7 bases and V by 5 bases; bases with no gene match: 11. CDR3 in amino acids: CASSRNRQGGQPQHF. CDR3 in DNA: TGTGCCAGCAGCCGAAACAGACAGGGTGGACAGCCCCAGCATTTT.